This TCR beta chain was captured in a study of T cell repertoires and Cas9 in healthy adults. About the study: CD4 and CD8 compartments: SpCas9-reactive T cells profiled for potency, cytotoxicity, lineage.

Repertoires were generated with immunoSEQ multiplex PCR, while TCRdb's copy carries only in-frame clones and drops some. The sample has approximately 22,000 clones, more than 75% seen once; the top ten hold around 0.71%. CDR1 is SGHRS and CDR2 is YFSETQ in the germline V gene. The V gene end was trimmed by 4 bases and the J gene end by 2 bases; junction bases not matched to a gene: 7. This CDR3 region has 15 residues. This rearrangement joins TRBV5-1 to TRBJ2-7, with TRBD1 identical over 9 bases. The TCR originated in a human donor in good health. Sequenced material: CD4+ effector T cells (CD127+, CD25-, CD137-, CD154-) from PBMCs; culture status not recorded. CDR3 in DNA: TGCGCCAGCAGCCGGGGGACAGGGATAACCTACGAGCAGTACTTC. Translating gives CASSRGTGITYEQYF.